The clone carrying this TCR beta chain showed up just a few times. Sequenced by immunoSEQ multiplex PCR; TCRdb stores in-frame clones only, minus some. The sample includes around 100,000 clones, around 90% seen only once; the top ten take around 14%. The CDR3 has 15 amino acids. Germline V gives CDR1 SNHLY, CDR2 FYNNEI. The junction had 6 bases not matched to a gene; V was cut back by 4 bases and J by 7 bases. These data come from a study of control samples from healthy donors and cancer patients. This clonotype was obtained from a man aged 25-45 years in good health. The chain is built from TRBV2 and TRBJ2-1, with 11 bases aligning to TRBD2. Sequencing input: blood. CDR3 sequence reads: CASSGASGRSNEQFF. The CDR3 DNA is TGTGCCAGCAGTGGGGCTAGCGGGAGGAGTAATGAGCAGTTCTTC.